This T cell receptor (beta chain) is from a study of regulatory T cells in long-lasting Graves disease. As for the study in general: It was over 5 years of antithyroid drugs, with positive TSH receptor antibodies, that meant persistent Graves' disease. Study results and limitations: Persistent Graves' cases showed lower TCR diversity than newly diagnosed cases. Persistent disease was associated with favored TRBV28 usage and with favored use of TRBJ1-2 and TRBJ2-5. Among persistent patients, a larger number of public clonotypes were shared (about 3,000) than among newly diagnosed patients (just over 950).

This clonotype has a count of ten or more. What it binds is not known. Specified time point: persistent/refractory GD, antithyroid drugs over 5 years with positive TRAb. Scientists built the TCR library using RNA that was extracted from PBMCs. Arm-PCR with iRepertoire HTBI primers amplified the CDR3 regions for these TCR beta libraries. MiXCR, applied by TCRdb to the multiplex PCR reads, yields one record per CDR3 protein. Of about 290,000 distinct CDR3 sequences in the sample, around 21% were seen once. J lost 0 bases, V lost 2 bases, and 2 bases had no gene match. The CDR3 contains 16 residues. The germline V gene encodes CDR1 GTSNPN and CDR2 SVGIG (reference sequence).

The receptor was isolated from a female donor with Graves disease. Material: peripheral blood mononuclear cells (PBMCs), obtained when the disease was refractory, from a patient treated with antithyroid drugs. This chain joins TRBV30 and TRBJ2-4; 12 bases fit TRBD1. The CDR3 region is CAWSPGQGAAKNIQYF. The CDR3 bases are TGTGCCTGGAGTCCGGGACAGGGGGCAGCCAAAAACATTCAGTACTTC.